Listed below are T cell receptor beta chains from one sample, sequenced in a study of shared clonotypes between healthy human individuals. This table comes from immunoSEQ multiplex PCR, and its TCRdb copy is limited to in-frame clones, with some not included. The sample lists approximately 600,000 clones, roughly 96% occurring once. The sample comprised naive CD8+ T cells sorted from blood. The receptors stem from a woman aged 25 to 39 in good health. The CDR3 runs from the conserved cysteine through the conserved F or W. The D gene is left open where the match is weak. For some rows the clone size is stated as once, few or many, or as a class when expanded; others skip it.

j_call v_call clone_size d_call cdr3_aa cdr3_nt
TRBJ2-3 TRBV30 - TRBD2 CAWSPLAGHTDTQYF TGTGCCTGGAGTCCGCTAGCGGGGCACACAGATACGCAGTATTTT
TRBJ1-2 TRBV19 once - CASSTDAEHYGYTF TGTGCCAGTAGTACGGACGCCGAGCACTATGGCTACACCTTC
TRBJ2-4 TRBV28 - - CASEGGVAKNIQYF TGTGCCAGCGAGGGCGGGGTAGCCAAAAACATTCAGTACTTC
TRBJ2-7 TRBV6-5 once - CASSYSEAGRHEQYF TGTGCCAGCAGTTACTCTGAAGCAGGGCGCCACGAGCAGTACTTC
TRBJ2-1 TRBV30 - - CAWSDDLNNEQFF TGTGCCTGGAGTGACGACTTAAACAATGAGCAGTTCTTC
TRBJ1-3 TRBV7-8 - - CASSGHGEGNTIYF TGTGCCAGCAGTGGACACGGGGAAGGAAACACCATATATTTT
TRBJ2-5 TRBV6-5 - TRBD2 CASLAGGGLGETQYF TGTGCCAGCTTGGCGGGAGGGGGCCTCGGAGAGACCCAGTACTTC
TRBJ1-5 TRBV28 - - CASGETEHSNQPQHF TGTGCCAGCGGAGAGACCGAACATAGCAATCAGCCCCAGCATTTT
TRBJ2-7 TRBV27 once TRBD2 CASSSPGLGAGEQYF TGTGCCAGCAGTTCCCCGGGACTAGGGGCGGGGGAGCAGTACTTC
TRBJ1-5 TRBV27 - - CASSPQPRGFAQPQHF TGTGCCAGCAGTCCCCAACCAAGGGGTTTCGCTCAGCCCCAGCATTTT
TRBJ2-5 TRBV7-9 once - CASSDYPDRWAETQYF TGTGCCAGCAGCGACTACCCCGACCGGTGGGCAGAGACCCAGTACTTC
TRBJ2-7 TRBV30 once TRBD1 CAWRTGQPASSYEQYF TGTGCCTGGAGGACGGGACAGCCGGCCAGCTCCTACGAGCAGTACTTC
TRBJ1-4 TRBV7-8 once TRBD1 CASSTTTGLHEKLFF TGTGCCAGCAGCACTACGACAGGGTTGCATGAAAAACTGTTTTTT
TRBJ2-2 TRBV9 few - CASSVSTGELFF TGTGCCAGCAGCGTATCCACCGGGGAGCTGTTTTTT
TRBJ2-5 TRBV7-9 - TRBD2 CASSPQGVGRTLETQYF TGTGCCAGCAGTCCCCAAGGGGTCGGGAGGACTTTGGAGACCCAGTACTTC
TRBJ1-5 TRBV4-2 - - CASSPHAESNQPQHF TGTGCCAGCAGCCCTCACGCCGAAAGCAATCAGCCCCAGCATTTT
TRBJ2-2 TRBV27 - - CASSLSTGELFF TGTGCCAGCAGTTTAAGCACCGGGGAGCTGTTTTTT
TRBJ2-7 TRBV7-9 - - CASSSLRYEQYF TGTGCCAGCAGCTCCCTAAGATACGAGCAGTACTTC
TRBJ2-5 TRBV5-6 - - CASSLEYQETQYF TGTGCCAGCAGCTTGGAGTACCAAGAGACCCAGTACTTC
TRBJ2-7 TRBV27 once - CASSFQGGLYEQYF TGTGCCAGCAGTTTTCAGGGAGGACTCTACGAGCAGTACTTC
TRBJ2-5 TRBV11-2 - TRBD2 CASSLVPSGWETQYF TGTGCCAGCAGCTTAGTCCCTAGCGGGTGGGAGACCCAGTACTTC
TRBJ2-1 TRBV10-3 - TRBD2 CAVGAREAYNEQFF TGTGCCGTCGGAGCACGGGAGGCCTACAATGAGCAGTTCTTC
TRBJ2-1 TRBV7-9 - - CASRPSRDPYNEQFF TGTGCCAGCAGGCCGTCTCGGGACCCTTACAATGAGCAGTTCTTC
TRBJ2-7 TRBV5-6 - - CASSLGSAGYEQYF TGTGCCAGCAGCTTGGGCTCCGCGGGATACGAGCAGTACTTC
TRBJ2-7 TRBV7-9 - TRBD1 CASSAGQGLYEQYF TGTGCCAGCAGCGCAGGACAGGGCCTATACGAGCAGTACTTC
TRBJ2-1 TRBV5-1 - TRBD2 CASNIAGIYNEQFF TGCGCCAGCAATATAGCGGGGATATACAATGAGCAGTTCTTC
TRBJ1-5 TRBV28 - - CASSLGVFQPQHF TGTGCCAGCAGTTTAGGGGTGTTCCAGCCCCAGCATTTT
TRBJ2-7 TRBV11-2 - TRBD1 CASSPGQGAYEQYF TGTGCCAGCAGCCCGGGACAGGGTGCCTACGAGCAGTACTTC
TRBJ1-2 TRBV10-2 - - CASSENTGPDGYTF TGCGCCAGCAGTGAGAATACAGGTCCGGATGGCTACACCTTC
TRBJ2-5 TRBV9 - TRBD2 CASSPGTSGSGEQYF TGTGCCAGCAGCCCCGGGACTAGCGGGAGCGGGGAGCAGTACTTC
TRBJ2-7 TRBV15 - - CATSFGTLYEQYF TGTGCCACCAGTTTTGGAACTCTCTACGAGCAGTACTTC
TRBJ1-1 TRBV14 - - CASSQDVKGMMNTEAFF TGTGCCAGCAGCCAAGATGTGAAGGGAATGATGAACACTGAAGCTTTCTTT
TRBJ2-1 TRBV5-6 - TRBD2 CASSLTSGVYNEQFF TGTGCCAGCAGCTTGACTAGCGGGGTCTACAATGAGCAGTTCTTC
TRBJ2-5 TRBV25-1 - - CASSVSTAPGETQYF TGTGCCAGCAGTGTTTCGACGGCGCCGGGGGAGACCCAGTACTTC
TRBJ2-3 TRBV5-4 - - CASSFGGPGTDTQYF TGTGCCAGCAGCTTTGGGGGGCCGGGCACAGATACGCAGTATTTT
TRBJ1-2 TRBV29-1 - - CSVRGEDGYTF TGCAGCGTTAGAGGGGAGGATGGCTACACCTTC
TRBJ2-7 TRBV11-1 - TRBD2 CASSFLEASGFYEQYF TGTGCCAGCAGCTTTCTTGAGGCTAGCGGGTTCTACGAGCAGTACTTC
TRBJ1-2 TRBV19 - - CASGRGEGPYGYTF TGTGCCAGCGGAAGAGGGGAGGGTCCTTATGGCTACACCTTC
TRBJ1-2 TRBV10-3 - - CAISEEGAGGYTF TGTGCCATCAGTGAGGAGGGAGCAGGGGGCTACACCTTC
TRBJ2-5 TRBV28 - TRBD2 CASSSPSGSQETQYF TGTGCCAGCAGTTCTCCTAGCGGGAGCCAAGAGACCCAGTACTTC
TRBJ1-2 TRBV5-8 - - CASSGLEETYGYTF TGTGCCAGCAGCGGGCTCGAGGAGACCTATGGCTACACCTTC
TRBJ2-7 TRBV7-8 - - CASSLSRMFSRGYEQYF TGTGCCAGCAGCTTATCCAGAATGTTCTCTAGAGGCTACGAGCAGTACTTC
TRBJ2-1 TRBV6-1 - - CASIPQDRSYNEQFF TGTGCCAGCATTCCCCAGGACCGCTCCTACAATGAGCAGTTCTTC
TRBJ1-3 TRBV30 few - CAWSVGVSGNTIYF TGTGCCTGGAGTGTAGGTGTCTCTGGAAACACCATATATTTT
TRBJ2-1 TRBV19 - TRBD1 CASSIVPGGYNEQFF TGTGCCAGTAGTATAGTTCCAGGGGGCTACAATGAGCAGTTCTTC
TRBJ1-4 TRBV7-8 - - CASSLGVTNEKLFF TGTGCCAGCAGCTTAGGCGTAACTAATGAAAAACTGTTTTTT
TRBJ1-1 TRBV19 - - CASSIEAGLLGGAFF TGTGCCAGTAGTATCGAAGCGGGGCTCTTGGGTGGGGCTTTCTTT
TRBJ2-1 TRBV7-6 - TRBD1 CASTRGTGGGNEQFF TGTGCCAGCACCAGAGGGACAGGGGGCGGCAATGAGCAGTTCTTC